One sample yielded the 13 T cell receptor beta chains listed below, sequenced in a study of shared clonotypes between healthy human individuals. Generated by immunoSEQ multiplex PCR, the TCRdb table keeps only in-frame clones and is missing some. The table has under 750,000 clones, 72% seen once. The sample was memory CD4+ T cells sorted from blood. The subset denotes: CD45RA-negative fraction. Every receptor here comes from a woman between 25 and 40 years old in good health.

The rearrangement uses TRBV5-1 and TRBJ1-1; 8 bases map to TRBD1. The CDR3 is 15 amino acids. The V and J ends lost 2 bases and 1 base, in that order; junction bases with no gene match: 4. Germline V gene lookup returns CDR1 SGHRS and CDR2 YFSETQ. The CDR3 spells CASSFQGAENTEAFF. DNA for the CDR3: TGCGCCAGCAGCTTCCAGGGGGCTGAGAACACTGAAGCTTTCTTT.

Comment on this clone: Other DNA variants within this sample encode the same CDR3. The V and J genes are TRBV5-1 and TRBJ1-1; D might be TRBD1 (5 bases). Germline CDR1 is SGHRS and CDR2 is YFSETQ. The CDR3 extends over 14 amino acids. V dropped 0 bases and J dropped 5 bases, with 11 bases sitting between them. This CDR3 reads CASSLGAGPTEAFF. The CDR3 DNA sequence: TGCGCCAGCAGCTTGGGAGCAGGGCCGACTGAAGCTTTCTTT.

V is TRBV7-3 and J is TRBJ2-7; D is possibly TRBD2 (5 bases). The germline gives CDR1 SGHTA, CDR2 FQGTGA. Trimming took 5 bases from V and 2 from J, leaving 19 bases between them. The CDR3 length is 16 residues. The chain's CDR3 is CASSQILGSPPYEQYF. CDR3 nucleotides: TGTGCCAGCAGCCAGATTCTGGGGAGCCCCCCCTACGAGCAGTACTTC.

This clone was counted once. The chain couples TRBV5-4 to TRBJ2-3; 13 bases are shared with TRBD2. The J segment lost 5 bases and the V segment lost 5 bases, leaving 2 bases of the junction unmatched. Germline CDR1 reads SGHNT; CDR2 reads YYREEE (reference sequence). The CDR3 is 14 residues long. The CDR3: CASSGLAGVDTQYF. The DNA of the CDR3 is TGTGCCAGCAGTGGACTAGCGGGAGTAGATACGCAGTATTTT.

The chain uses TRBV5-1 and TRBJ2-5; tentative D call: TRBD1 (5 bases). V lost 3 bases and J 4 bases, leaving 13 bases between the germline ends. CDR1 is SGHRS and CDR2 is YFSETQ in the germline V gene. The CDR3 is 14 amino acids. CDR3 DNA sequence: TGCGCCAGCAGCTCTATGGGGCTACGAGAGACCCAGTACTTC. This codes for CASSSMGLRETQYF.

This clone was found a few times. The chain links TRBV19 to TRBJ2-4; the match to TRBD2 covers 8 bases. With V trimmed by 9 bases and J by 8 bases, 9 bases remained unmatched. CDR1 and CDR2 (germline): LNHDA, SQIVND (reference sequence). The CDR3 loop spans 13 amino acids. CDR3 bases: TGTGCCAGCACTCGGGAGGGTTTTCACATTCAGTACTTC. Amino acid sequence: CASTREGFHIQYF.

Concerning this clone: A much bigger clone sits one base away, suggesting this may be a read error. The rearrangement uses TRBV6-6 and TRBJ2-6; a possible D gene is TRBD1 (5 bases). This CDR3 region has 14 residues. Trimming stripped 5 bases from V and 1 base from J, with 6 bases between. The germline gives CDR1 MNHNY, CDR2 SVGAGI (reference sequence). The DNA for the CDR3 is TGTGCCAGCAGTAAGGGGTCTGGGGCCAACGTCCTGACTTTC. Translation gives CASSKGSGANVLTF.

CDR3 in amino acids: CASSQRRLAGGSYNEQFF. DNA for the CDR3: TGTGCCAGCAGCCAGAGGAGACTAGCGGGAGGGTCCTACAATGAGCAGTTCTTC. The genes are TRBV14 and TRBJ2-1, with 14 bases that match TRBD2. Per the germline V gene, CDR1 is SGHDN and CDR2 is FVKESK. The length of the CDR3 is 18 residues. The V and J ends lost 3 bases and 1 base, in that order; junction bases with no gene match: 5.

The chain recombines TRBV7-6 with TRBJ2-5; D not resolved. Germline V CDR1 and CDR2: SGHVS, FNYEAQ. This CDR3 contains 14 residues. V lost 1 base and J 5 bases, leaving 11 bases between the germline ends. CDR3 region: CASSLGSGHETQYF. The CDR3 DNA sequence: TGTGCCAGCAGCTTAGGTAGTGGGCACGAGACCCAGTACTTC.

The chain couples TRBV28 to TRBJ1-2, with D possibly TRBD1 on 5 matching bases. The germline V gene has CDR1 MDHEN and CDR2 SYDVKM. The CDR3 length is 17 residues. Trimming took 6 bases from V and 3 from J, leaving 23 bases between them. The CDR3 sequence is CASRVGGSGTMDYGYTF. The CDR3 region has the DNA TGTGCCAGCAGGGTCGGGGGGAGTGGTACTATGGACTATGGCTACACCTTC.

This sequence joins TRBV4-2 and TRBJ2-5, with D hard to call. Trimming shortened V by 5 bases and J by 5 bases, and 18 bases separated the two germline ends. The CDR3 contains 15 residues. The V gene's germline CDR1 is LGHNA and CDR2 YNFKEQ. CDR3 sequence reads: CASSKNPSTPETQYF. CDR3 sequence (DNA): TGTGCCAGCAGCAAAAACCCCAGCACGCCCGAGACCCAGTACTTC.

This chain connects TRBV29-1 to TRBJ2-3; no clear D. V lost 1 base and J 3 bases, leaving 20 bases between the germline ends. CDR1 and CDR2 (germline): SQVTM, ANQGSEA. The CDR3 has 17 amino acids. CDR3 in DNA: TGCAGCGTTGAAGTCCCCGTGGGCAGTGAGTTGACAGATACGCAGTATTTT. Its protein product is CSVEVPVGSELTDTQYF.

This chain uses TRBV6-1 with TRBJ1-5, with D maybe TRBD1 (6 bases). The CDR3 is made up of 15 amino acids. The V end lost 8 bases, the J end lost 0 bases, and 14 bases lay between the germline ends. Germline V gene data show CDR1 as MNHNS and CDR2 as SASEGT. The CDR3 protein is CASGGQGYSNQPQHF. The CDR3 coding sequence is TGTGCCAGCGGGGGTCAGGGGTATAGCAATCAGCCCCAGCATTTT.